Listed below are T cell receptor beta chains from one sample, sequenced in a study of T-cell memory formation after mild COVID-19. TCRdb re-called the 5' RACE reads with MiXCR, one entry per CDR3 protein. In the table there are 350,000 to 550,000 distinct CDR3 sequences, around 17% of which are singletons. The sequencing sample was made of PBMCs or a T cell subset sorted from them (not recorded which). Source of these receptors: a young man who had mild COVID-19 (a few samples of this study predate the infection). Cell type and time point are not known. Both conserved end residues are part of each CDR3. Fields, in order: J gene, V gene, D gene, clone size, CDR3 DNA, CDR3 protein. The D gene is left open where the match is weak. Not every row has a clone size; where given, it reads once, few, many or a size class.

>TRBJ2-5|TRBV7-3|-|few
TGTGCCAGCAGCTCCCGGGGCCTATTTCTTGGGGAGACCCAGTACTTC
CASSSRGLFLGETQYF
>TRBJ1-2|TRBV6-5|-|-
TGTGCCAGCAAACAGTTGAATAACTATGGCTACACCTTC
CASKQLNNYGYTF
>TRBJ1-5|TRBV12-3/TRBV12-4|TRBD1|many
TGTGCCAGCAGTCTCCAGGGACAGGACAATCAGCCCCAGCATTTT
CASSLQGQDNQPQHF
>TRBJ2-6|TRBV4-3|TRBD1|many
TGCGCCAGCAGCCAAGGGGACAGCTCTGGGGCCAACGTCCTGACTTTC
CASSQGDSSGANVLTF
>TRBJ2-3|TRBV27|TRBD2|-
TGTGCCAGCAGTCCCCGGACTAGCGGGCGCACAGATACGCAGTATTTT
CASSPRTSGRTDTQYF
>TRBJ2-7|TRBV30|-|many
TGTGCCTGGAGTCGAGAGGGACCCGACCCGTACGAGCAGTACTTC
CAWSREGPDPYEQYF
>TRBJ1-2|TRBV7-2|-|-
TGTGCCAGCAGCCAGCTGGGGAATGGCTACACCTTC
CASSQLGNGYTF
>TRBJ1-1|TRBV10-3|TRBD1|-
TGTGCCATCAGGGGGACAGTTGAAGCTTTCTTT
CAIRGTVEAFF
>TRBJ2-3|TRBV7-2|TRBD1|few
TGTGCCAGCAGCGCCCCCTGGGGGACAGGGGAGGGAGATACGCAGTATTTT
CASSAPWGTGEGDTQYF
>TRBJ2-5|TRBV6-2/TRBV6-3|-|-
TGTGCCAGCAGTTACGACCAGCCGGGGACCCAGTACTTC
CASSYDQPGTQYF
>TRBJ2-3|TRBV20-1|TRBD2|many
TGCAGTGCTAGAGAAACTAGCGGGGTCGTAGATACGCAGTATTTT
CSARETSGVVDTQYF
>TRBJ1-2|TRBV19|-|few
TGTGCCAGTAGGGGCTCGGCCCTCTATGGCTACACCTTC
CASRGSALYGYTF
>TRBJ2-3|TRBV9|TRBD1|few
TGTGCCAGCAGCTTAAGAATGGGGACAGGGGGTCAAGATACGCAGTATTTT
CASSLRMGTGGQDTQYF
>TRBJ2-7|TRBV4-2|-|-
TGTGCCAGCAGCCAGGGTTCGCTCGGGACGGACCACGAGCAGTACTTC
CASSQGSLGTDHEQYF
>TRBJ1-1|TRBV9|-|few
TGTGCCAGCAACAGACAGCCGCTCAATATGAACACTGAAGCTTTCTTT
CASNRQPLNMNTEAFF
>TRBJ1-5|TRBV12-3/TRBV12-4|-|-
TGTGCCAGCAGTCCCGACAGGCGCAATCAGCACCAGCATTTT
CASSPDRRNQHQHF
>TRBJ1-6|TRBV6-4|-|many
TGTGCCAGCAGTGACAGGGATAATTCACCCCTCCACTTT
CASSDRDNSPLHF
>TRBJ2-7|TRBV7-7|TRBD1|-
TGTGCCAGCAGCCCCGGGACAGTCCTCTTAGCTTCCGAGCAGTACTTC
CASSPGTVLLASEQYF
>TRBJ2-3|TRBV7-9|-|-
TGTGCCAGGACTCCTGGGGGTCACAGTGAACACACAGATACGCAGTATTTT
CARTPGGHSEHTDTQYF
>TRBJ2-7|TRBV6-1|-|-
TGTGCCAGCAGTGAAGCCCAGGCCGTCTACGAGCAGTACTTC
CASSEAQAVYEQYF
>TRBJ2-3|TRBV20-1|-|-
TGCAGTGCTAGAGTCCTAGGGAGATCCCTAGATACGCAGTATTTT
CSARVLGRSLDTQYF
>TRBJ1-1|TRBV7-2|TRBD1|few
TGTGCCAGCAGCTCCCGGGACAGGTATGGAGCCTTCTTT
CASSSRDRYGAFF
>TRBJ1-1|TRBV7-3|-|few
TGTGCCAGCAGCTTAAATGCGAGAACTGAAGCTTTCTTT
CASSLNARTEAFF
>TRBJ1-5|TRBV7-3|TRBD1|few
TGTGCCAGCAGCCCTATCCGGGACAGGGCAGTATTCAATCAGCCCCAGCATTTT
CASSPIRDRAVFNQPQHF
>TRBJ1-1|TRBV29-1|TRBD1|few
TGCAGCGTTCCGGGACAGGGGGCCTACAGCTCAGCTTTCTTT
CSVPGQGAYSSAFF
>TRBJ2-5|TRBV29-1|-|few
TGCAGCGTTTTCGGGGGTGGAGAGACCCAGTACTTC
CSVFGGGETQYF
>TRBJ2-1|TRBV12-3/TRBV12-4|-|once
TGTGCCAGCAGTTCAAGTAACAATGAGCAGTTCTTC
CASSSSNNEQFF
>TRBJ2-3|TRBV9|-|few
TGTGCCAGCAGCGTAGACACAGGACTTTTAACCTCCGGGGATACGCAGTATTTT
CASSVDTGLLTSGDTQYF
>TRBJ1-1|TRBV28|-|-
TGTGCCAGCAATAGACAGCAGAACACTGAAGCTTTCTTT
CASNRQQNTEAFF
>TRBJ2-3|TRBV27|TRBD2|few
TGTGCCAGCAGTTTACAAAAACTAGCGGGGGGCGCAGATACGCAGTATTTT
CASSLQKLAGGADTQYF
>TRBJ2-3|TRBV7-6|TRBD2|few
TGTGCCAGCAGCTTAGGACCTGGGGGCGGGGGGCAAGATACGCAGTATTTT
CASSLGPGGGGQDTQYF
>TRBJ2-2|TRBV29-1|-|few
TGCAGCGTTGCGGCAGGGTGGACCGGGGAGCTGTTTTTT
CSVAAGWTGELFF
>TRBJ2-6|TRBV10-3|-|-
TGTGCCATGAAATCTGGGGCCAACGTCCTGACTTTC
CAMKSGANVLTF
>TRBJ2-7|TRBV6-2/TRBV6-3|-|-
TGTGCCAGCGGATCGGCCGACGTAAGGCAGTACTTC
CASGSADVRQYF
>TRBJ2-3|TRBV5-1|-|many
TGCGCCAGCAGCTTGGCCCTTCTATCGGGCACAGATACGCAGTATTTT
CASSLALLSGTDTQYF
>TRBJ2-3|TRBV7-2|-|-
TGTGCCAGCAGCTTTAGCGGACCTGGGCAGTATTTT
CASSFSGPGQYF